This T cell receptor (beta chain) comes out of a study of blood T cell repertoires in COVID-19. Overall study context: Both acute and convalescent COVID-19 samples were obtained from the United States, Italy and Spain. Sample material is recorded as cDNA or gDNA derived from T cells, B-cell-depleted T cells, or PBMCs.

Authors' analysis steps: Amplification of reference gene primers was used by the study to estimate nucleated cell counts. The table came from immunoSEQ multiplex PCR; TCRdb's copy has only in-frame clones and leaves some out. V and J calls and clone size are copied from that table; D and trimming were computed from the DNA. This sample carries approximately 100,000 clones, roughly 90% of them seen once, and the ten largest clones take around 6.2%. This CDR3 is 15 amino acids long. Per germline, CDR1 MNHEY and CDR2 SVGAGI. V was shortened by 7 bases and J by 1 base, with 16 bases between the two germline ends.

The chain is built from TRBV6-5 and TRBJ2-5; no definite D call. The sequence was obtained from a human donor in a cohort sampled during active COVID-19. The sample comprised peripheral blood. The CDR3 protein is CASTPDSASQETQYF. The CDR3 coding sequence is TGTGCCAGCACACCCGATTCGGCTAGCCAAGAGACCCAGTACTTC.